This TCR beta chain was observed in a study of OX40 agonist ivuxolimab in advanced cancers. Turning to this clone: Germline is not matched at one junction end, which may reflect a read error.

TCRdb keeps only in-frame clones here, not all; method: immunoSEQ multiplex PCR. The table includes approximately 66,000 clones, 85% to 90% detected once. There are 14 residues in the CDR3. CDR1 SGHVS and CDR2 FQNEAQ come from the germline V gene. V gene TRBV7-8 combines with J gene TRBJ2-3; TRBD1 matches at 8 bases. The sequencing used CD4+ or CD8+ T cells sorted from blood, collected in a trial of the OX40 agonist ivuxolimab. The sequence was collected from an adult with an advanced solid tumor such as melanoma, head and neck, liver or kidney cancer. The CDR3 spells CASTSLPGTGTQYF. The CDR3 coding sequence is TGTGCCAGCACTAGCTTACCCGGGACAGGTACGCAGTATTTT.